This TCR beta chain comes out of a study of shared clonotypes between healthy human individuals. Study-level background: Three plates were used per donor for CD4 naive, three for CD4 memory, two for CD8 naive and one for CD8 memory.

A single count supports this clone. The target antigen is unknown. Running of the assay took place at deep level. Repertoires were generated with immunoSEQ multiplex PCR, while TCRdb's copy carries only in-frame clones and drops some. Of 800,000 to 950,000 clones in the sample, 96% were seen once. Study-wide findings and caveats: Sorted-subset samples were not fully sequenced, rarefaction indicated.

Trimming shortened V by 4 bases and J by 0 bases, and 16 bases separated the two germline ends. The CDR3 is 17 residues long. Germline values: CDR1 MNHEY, CDR2 SMNVEV (reference sequence). Selected positively for CCR7 and CD45RO-negative, naive CD8 cells excluded terminally differentiated effector memory CD45RA+ cells. Sequencing used naive CD8+ T cells sorted from blood. The source is a man aged 25 to 40 in good health. The chain couples TRBV27 to TRBJ2-1, with D perhaps assigned TRBD1 or TRBD2 (6 bases each). The CDR3 is CASSYSGASASYNEQFF. The DNA for the CDR3 is TGTGCCAGCAGTTACTCGGGGGCTAGCGCCTCCTACAATGAGCAGTTCTTC.